This T cell receptor (beta chain) was obtained from a study of shared clonotypes between healthy human individuals. Study in general: Each donor had three CD4 naive, three CD4 memory, two CD8 naive and one CD8 memory plate.

Whole-study results and caveats: It was observed that approximately 5% of naive CD4 clonotypes were shared across a few donors.

Profiled with immunoSEQ multiplex PCR; TCRdb holds only in-frame clones, not every one. Altogether about 960,000 clones are present, 70% to 85% being singletons, with the ten largest covering roughly 1.5%. Germline V gene data show CDR1 as MNHNS and CDR2 as SASEGT. The CDR3 totals 15 residues. Trimming pared 7 bases from V and 1 base from J, leaving 16 bases between. As to this clone: Its cognate antigen is unknown.

The receptor was isolated from a young man in good health. The chain links TRBV6-1 to TRBJ2-5; D possibly corresponds to TRBD2 (6 bases). The sequenced sample consisted of memory CD4+ T cells sorted from blood. Subset noted: CD45RA-negative fraction. DNA for the CDR3: TGTGCCAGCACTGGACTACCCTCAGTCCAAGAGACCCAGTACTTC. Translated, it gives CASTGLPSVQETQYF.